This T cell receptor beta chain is from a study of T cell repertoires in cytomegalovirus infection. On the study more broadly: Shared public TCR beta signatures pointed to both CMV infection and a matching HLA type.

Study-level points and caveats: Based on cumulative public TCR beta family frequency, carriers of CMV plus the relevant HLA were identified.

This clonotype was seen a handful of times. Its antigen is as yet unknown. From the reads, TCRdb called clonotypes with MiXCR, one entry per CDR3 protein. The sample yields 170,000 or so distinct CDR3 sequences, about 18% seen once. This CDR3 contains 18 residues. Losses at the gene ends were 0 bases for V and 2 bases for J; bases not matched to a gene: 8. The germline V gene encodes CDR1 SGDLS and CDR2 YYNGEE. The source is a human donor in good health (CMV status not recorded). Some clones in this sample may be carry-over from other donors' samples. The sequenced material came from CD8+ T cells from PBMCs. This sequence joins TRBV9 and TRBJ2-6; TRBD2 matches at 7 bases. In DNA form, the CDR3 reads TGTGCCAGCAGCGTAGTTGGGGGGGGTGGTCCTGGGGCCAACGTCCTGACTTTC. It is translated as CASSVVGGGGPGANVLTF.